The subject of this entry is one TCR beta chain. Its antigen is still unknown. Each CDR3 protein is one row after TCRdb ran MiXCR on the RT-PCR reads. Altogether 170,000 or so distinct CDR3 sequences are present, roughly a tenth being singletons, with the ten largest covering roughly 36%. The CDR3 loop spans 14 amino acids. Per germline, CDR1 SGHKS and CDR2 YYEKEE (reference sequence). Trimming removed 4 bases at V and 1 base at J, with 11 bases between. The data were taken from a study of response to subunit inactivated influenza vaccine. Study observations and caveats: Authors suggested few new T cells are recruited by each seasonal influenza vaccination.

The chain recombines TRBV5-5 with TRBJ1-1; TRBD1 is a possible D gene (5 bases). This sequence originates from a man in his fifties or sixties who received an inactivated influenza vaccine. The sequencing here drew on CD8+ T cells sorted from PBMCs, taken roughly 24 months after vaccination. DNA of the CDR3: TGTGCCAGCAGCCTGTGGGGGTCGAACACTGAAGCTTTCTTT. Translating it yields CASSLWGSNTEAFF.